Listed here is a single T cell receptor (beta chain). This receptor's antigen is unknown. No quality values exist for individual bases; no much larger clone is one base distant. TCR beta repertoires were profiled from peripheral blood of roughly 13 young patients with multiple sclerosis to demonstrate the VDJtools post-analysis software. Multiple sclerosis patients were children and adolescents aged about 6 to 15 years. V ends up 5 bases short and J 2 bases short, with an unmatched junction base count of 7. CDR1 and CDR2, per the germline V gene (reference sequence), are PRHDT and FYEKMQ. From its cysteine to its phenylalanine, the CDR3 spans 18 amino acids. Only the CDR3 part of the read is kept: 54 bases, read in frame from the first base. These data come from a study of post-analysis software for immune sequencing data (dated by TCRdb to the mid-2010s). Background for the entire study: Disease courses on record covered relapsing-remitting, secondary progressive and progressive-relapsing multiple sclerosis, though some patients had no subtype annotation. The patient repertoires were set against roughly eleven previously published healthy control repertoires from donors whose ages ranged from 6 to 25 years. A subset of samples was prepared in parallel using single-end sample barcoding, then pooled and co-amplified after Illumina adapter ligation. What the work shows at the level of the full study, not this receptor alone: Direct clustering with F measure revealed strong co-clustering of samples prepared in the same batch, which led to a batch-effect correction. Multiple sclerosis patients had significantly lower normalized Chao1 diversity than controls, a result that suggests substantial peripheral T-cell clonal expansion. The control group was slightly older than the multiple sclerosis patient group. Patients showed significantly higher frequencies than controls for roughly five TRBV segments, among them TRBV5-6, TRBV5-1 and TRBV20-1.

Library preparation employed PCR. Instrument on record: Illumina HiSeq 2500. To reduce PCR and sequencing biases, unique molecular identifiers were incorporated into the TCR beta cDNA libraries. Every 1 to 10 million input T cells yielded approximately 500,000 cDNA molecules, meaning each molecule approximated one T cell. The same protocol used for the earlier healthy control dataset was applied to prepare and sequence the patient libraries. Within a given batch, samples were prepared together, multiplexed and sequenced on the same HiSeq lane. Concerning the study's data processing: Raw barcoded reads were processed with MIGEC, discarding single-read molecular identifier groups before consensus assembly and CDR3 extraction. Clonotype tables were post-analysed with VDJtools, normalizing diversity by down-sampling all datasets to the smallest sample size. In repertoire overlap clustering, CDR3 amino acid sequences, but not nucleotide sequences, were matched to correct batch-related cross-sample contamination. Through fastp at Q25 and MiXCR, TCRdb rebuilt clones from the public reads, retaining in-frame beta chains. Each CDR3 protein gets just one entry, which takes the most common genes and DNA from the rows behind it. These V and J calls rely on TCRdb rather than the paper's analysis. For this sample the table gives fewer than 850,000 distinct CDR3 sequences, of which 46% were detected only once. The ten largest make up 4.9% of the sample.

The sample was blood. The source is a girl under 18 with multiple sclerosis. This chain joins TRBV13 to TRBJ2-1, and 15 junction bases match TRBD2. The DNA sequence is TGTGCCAGCAGCCCGGGACTAGCGGGAGGACGAGCCTACAATGAGCAGTTCTTC. It translates as CASSPGLAGGRAYNEQFF.